Listed below are T cell receptor beta chains from one sample, sequenced in a study of cytomegalovirus exposure and HLA in healthy donors. The assay was immunoSEQ multiplex PCR, and TCRdb's table has in-frame clones only and misses some. The sample has about 150,000 clones; 60% to 85% are singletons. Sequenced input: PBMCs. The source of these receptors is a woman aged 50 to 65 in good health and CMV-seropositive. The CDR3 runs from the conserved cysteine through the conserved F or W. Not all rows give a size; the values are once, few, many and, for expanded clones, a class.

clone size	V gene	J gene	CDR3 protein
NA	TRBV2	TRBJ1-2	CASQGGAYGYTF
once	TRBV30	TRBJ2-7	CAWRAGQGYHEQYF
NA	TRBV18	TRBJ1-1	CASSPRQGEVSEAFF
NA	TRBV7-3	TRBJ1-3	CASSLTIDLTVELVSYLSGNTIYF
NA	TRBV5-4	TRBJ2-3	CASSSPSSTDTQYF
NA	TRBV7-3	TRBJ2-2	CASSDRGTGELFF
NA	TRBV28	TRBJ2-3	CASRGGLVVDTQYF
NA	TRBV7-8	TRBJ2-3	CASSLGLGGIKADTQYF
NA	TRBV11-3	TRBJ1-1	CASSQLRGATEAFF
NA	TRBV19	TRBJ1-2	CASRETGQGTYGYTF
once	TRBV2	TRBJ1-3	CASSPSLGRAGNTIYF
NA	TRBV27	TRBJ2-7	CASSLAFLAGFYEQYF
NA	TRBV28	TRBJ1-2	CATSRERYGYTF
NA	TRBV5-1	TRBJ2-2	CASSFTGDPGELFF
once	TRBV18	TRBJ1-1	CASSPNRATEAFF
NA	TRBV30	TRBJ1-5	CAWSVGPIEPQHF
NA	TRBV4-3	TRBJ2-3	CASSLRPGTGDTQYF
few	TRBV5-1	TRBJ2-6	CASSRTGGSGANVLTF
few	TRBV27	TRBJ1-1	CASSSAYGAFF
NA	TRBV15	TRBJ2-4	CATSREGRGSAIQYF
few	TRBV4-1	TRBJ1-2	CASSQDPGIVYGYTF
NA	TRBV6-5	TRBJ1-2	CASSYSRGGFYGYTF
NA	TRBV6-1	TRBJ1-2	CASSEGTGYGYTF
NA	TRBV19	TRBJ2-7	CASSRTWGGTYEQYF
NA	TRBV19	TRBJ2-1	CASSMIRTGGNEQFF
NA	TRBV27	TRBJ2-6	CASSFGKPSGANGLTF
NA	TRBV28	TRBJ1-3	CASSLLADSGNTIYF
NA	TRBV5-5	TRBJ1-1	CASSVGGETEAFF
NA	TRBV5-1	TRBJ1-3	CASGPDSISSGNTIYF
NA	TRBV5-4	TRBJ2-2	CASSLEARREGELFF
NA	TRBV7-2	TRBJ2-1	CASSSILAGGTYNEQFF
NA	TRBV29-1	TRBJ1-3	CSVGTAYSGNTIYF
NA	TRBV11-3	TRBJ2-7	CASSFSTGPEQYF
NA	TRBV20-1	TRBJ1-1	CSGRRSSEAFF
few	TRBV5-1	TRBJ1-1	CASSLGSGTNTEAFF
NA	TRBV7-2	TRBJ2-6	CASVGQGLSGANVLTF
NA	TRBV27	TRBJ1-1	CASSLSRGNTEAFF
NA	TRBV7-8	TRBJ2-7	CASSPRQGVRYEQYF
NA	TRBV5-4	TRBJ2-5	CASSLDRGWVNQETQYF
NA	TRBV5-1	TRBJ2-7	CASSPTGGYTYEQYF
NA	TRBV6-1	TRBJ2-2	CASSEIWTGGGELFF
few	TRBV6-6	TRBJ2-1	CASRPPVLAGVDEQFF
NA	TRBV6-5	TRBJ1-2	CASSTDRGQVGYTF
NA	TRBV5-1	TRBJ1-2	CASSSPDRAGGYTF
NA	TRBV10-3	TRBJ1-3	CAISPDRVPGNTIYF
few	TRBV30	TRBJ2-1	CAWSVGLAGAEQFF
NA	TRBV27	TRBJ2-5	CASSRQVQETQYF
NA	TRBV7-9	TRBJ2-1	CASTPGLAVNEQFF
once	TRBV7-2	TRBJ2-7	CASSQRTGGPEIHEQYF
NA	TRBV9	TRBJ2-7	CASSGDSGGSYEQYF
NA	TRBV4-3	TRBJ2-6	CASSPAGQGLGGANGLTF
NA	TRBV27	TRBJ2-7	CASSPDRVHEQYF